Sequencing of this T cell receptor beta chain was carried out in a study of cytomegalovirus exposure and HLA in healthy donors. Study-wide findings and caveats: A classifier reportedly called cytomegalovirus status with high sensitivity and specificity. V- and J-gene trimming of TCR beta was linked (in a later analysis) to a missense DCLRE1C variant. There were 150 to 200 TCR beta chains listed as cytomegalovirus-associated. Later analysis identified several of the most significant clusters that appeared linked to common viral pathogens.

Remarks on this clone: Its antigen is still unknown.

Use of 60 Vbeta and 13 Jbeta primers characterized the PCR. Assay: immunoSEQ multiplex PCR; the TCRdb copy retains only in-frame clones and omits some. The sample has roughly 200,000 clones, 76% seen once. The sequenced sample was PBMCs. This receptor was taken from a man in his late teens or twenties in good health and CMV-seronegative.

The CDR3 DNA is TGCGCCAGCAGTGACTCCGGACTAGCGGGAGACGAATACGAGCAGTACTTC. Encoded protein: CASSDSGLAGDEYEQYF. The chain combines TRBV10-1 with TRBJ2-7, with 13 bases identical to TRBD2. Per the germline V gene, CDR1 is WNHNN and CDR2 is SYGVQD (reference sequence). The CDR3 contains 17 residues. V was pared by 3 bases and J by 4 bases, with 9 bases of the junction left unmatched.